These T cell receptor beta chains were read from a single sample in a study of cytomegalovirus exposure and HLA in healthy donors. The protocol was immunoSEQ multiplex PCR, while the TCRdb copy is restricted to in-frame clones and leaves out a portion. This sample yields roughly 180,000 clones, of which 80% are seen a single time; 1.2% to 1.5% belongs to the top ten. What was sequenced was PBMCs. The receptors come from a girl between 10 and 17 years old in good health and CMV-seropositive. The CDR3 runs from the conserved cysteine through the conserved F or W. For some rows the clone size is stated as once, few or many, or as a class when expanded; others skip it.

j_call | clone_size | v_call | cdr3_aa
TRBJ1-1 | once | TRBV29-1 | CSVDPGLNTEAFF
TRBJ2-1 | - | TRBV6-6 | CASSPGRTTYNEQFF
TRBJ1-6 | few | TRBV2 | CASSRTGDISPLHF
TRBJ1-6 | - | TRBV7-9 | CASSRGSKSPLHF
TRBJ2-1 | - | TRBV4-3 | CASSQDLRRLGRINNEQFF
TRBJ2-1 | - | TRBV30 | CAWSVAREQFF
TRBJ2-4 | - | TRBV27 | CASRARWTGGWNIQYF
TRBJ1-1 | - | TRBV6-5 | CASSYIRVDTEAFF
TRBJ1-1 | - | TRBV7-9 | CASSLGGRGPSEAFF
TRBJ2-3 | - | TRBV27 | CASGDRGPDTQYF
TRBJ2-1 | once | TRBV13 | CASSLVSEQFF
TRBJ2-1 | - | TRBV27 | CASSFFPQNIYNEQFF
TRBJ2-5 | - | TRBV4-1 | CASSLTTGLETQYF
TRBJ1-5 | - | TRBV4-1 | CASSSLPAGYSNQPQHF
TRBJ1-1 | - | TRBV19 | CASSIMGGVNTEAFF
TRBJ1-1 | - | TRBV29-1 | CSVNRETMNTEAFF
TRBJ1-4 | once | TRBV7-2 | CASSPTRDEKLFF
TRBJ2-6 | - | TRBV28 | CASRPGTAGANVLTF
TRBJ1-5 | - | TRBV1 | CTSSQDLRAGARQPQHF
TRBJ1-1 | - | TRBV7-7 | CASSISRDTEAFF
TRBJ1-2 | - | TRBV7-3 | CASSSQGAHGYTF
TRBJ1-5 | - | TRBV5-4 | CASSLGHNQPQHF
TRBJ1-3 | - | TRBV9 | CASSVKVGGRNGNTIYF
TRBJ2-1 | - | TRBV6-5 | CASSPGGAGYPEQFF
TRBJ2-1 | few | TRBV27 | CASSLSNLGDGLYNEQFF
TRBJ2-3 | - | TRBV5-1 | CASCRDRGTDTQYF
TRBJ2-1 | - | TRBV27 | CASSWASSYNEQFF
TRBJ2-2 | - | TRBV4-1 | CASSPQPGLAATGELFF
TRBJ1-1 | - | TRBV19 | CASSLLGLVNTEAFF
TRBJ2-6 | - | TRBV25-1 | CASSDSTTGGSGANVLTF
TRBJ2-1 | - | TRBV30 | CAWSVLEDYNEQFF
TRBJ2-1 | few | TRBV6-4 | CASSPSGGSYNEQFF
TRBJ2-7 | - | TRBV4-1 | CASSRGLAEVSYEQYF
TRBJ1-1 | once | TRBV4-1 | CASSQELGQRSIEAFF
TRBJ1-1 | - | TRBV5-1 | CASSKDRAFTLTEAFF